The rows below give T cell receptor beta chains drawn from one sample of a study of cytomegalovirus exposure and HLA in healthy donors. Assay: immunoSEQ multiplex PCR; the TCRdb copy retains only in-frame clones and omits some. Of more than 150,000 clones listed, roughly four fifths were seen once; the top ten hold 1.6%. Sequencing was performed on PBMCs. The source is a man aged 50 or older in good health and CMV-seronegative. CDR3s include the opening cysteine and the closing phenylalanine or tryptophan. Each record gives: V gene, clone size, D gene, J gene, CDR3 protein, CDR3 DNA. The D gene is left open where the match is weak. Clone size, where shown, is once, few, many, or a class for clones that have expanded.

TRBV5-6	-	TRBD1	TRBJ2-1	CASSQDRGSEDEQFF	TGTGCCAGCAGCCAGGACAGGGGGTCGGAGGATGAGCAGTTCTTC
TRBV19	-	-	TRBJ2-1	CASSIGRPGLEQFF	TGTGCCAGTAGTATAGGAAGGCCGGGACTCGAGCAGTTCTTC
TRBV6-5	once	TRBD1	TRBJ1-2	CASSYSRDSSGGYTF	TGTGCCAGCAGTTATTCCCGGGACAGCAGTGGGGGCTACACCTTC
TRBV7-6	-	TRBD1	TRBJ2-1	CASSFNRDRFYNEQFF	TGTGCCAGCAGCTTCAACCGGGACAGATTTTACAATGAGCAGTTCTTC
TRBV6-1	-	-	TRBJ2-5	CASILPDSQETQYF	TGTGCCAGCATTCTTCCGGACTCCCAAGAGACCCAGTACTTC
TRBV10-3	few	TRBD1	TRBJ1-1	CAISGDRVGSEAFF	TGTGCCATCAGTGGGGACAGGGTCGGTTCTGAAGCTTTCTTT
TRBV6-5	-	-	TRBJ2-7	CASSYLRATGNYEQYF	TGTGCCAGCAGTTACCTTAGGGCTACAGGAAACTACGAGCAGTACTTC
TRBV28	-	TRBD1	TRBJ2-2	CASSTGGTNTGELFF	TGTGCCAGCAGTACAGGGGGGACGAACACCGGGGAGCTGTTTTTT
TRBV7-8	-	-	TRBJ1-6	CASSFDSLQPNSPLHF	TGTGCCAGCAGCTTCGACAGCTTACAGCCTAATTCACCCCTCCACTTT
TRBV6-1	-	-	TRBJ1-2	CASSVSPALYGYTF	TGTGCCAGCAGTGTCTCGCCAGCGCTCTATGGCTACACCTTC
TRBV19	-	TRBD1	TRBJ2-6	CASRMGQVSGANVLTF	TGTGCCAGTAGGATGGGACAGGTTTCTGGGGCCAACGTCCTGACTTTC
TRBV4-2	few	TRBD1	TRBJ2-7	CASSQPDRETNEQYF	TGTGCCAGCAGCCAACCCGACAGGGAAACCAACGAGCAGTACTTC
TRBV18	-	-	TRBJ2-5	CASSRGETQYF	TGTGCCAGCTCCCGCGGGGAGACCCAGTACTTC
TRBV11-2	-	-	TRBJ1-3	CASSLTEFGNTIYF	TGTGCCAGCAGCTTAACCGAGTTTGGAAACACCATATATTTT
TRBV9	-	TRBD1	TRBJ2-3	CASSDRGRNTQYF	TGTGCCAGCAGCGACAGGGGGCGAAATACGCAGTATTTT
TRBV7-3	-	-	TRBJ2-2	CASSLDGGRGAGELFF	TGTGCCAGCAGCTTAGACGGGGGGCGAGGGGCCGGGGAGCTGTTTTTT
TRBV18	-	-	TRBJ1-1	CASSPSAGHGDTEAFF	TGTGCCAGCTCACCATCTGCAGGGCATGGGGACACTGAAGCTTTCTTT
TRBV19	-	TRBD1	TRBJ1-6	CASSTTGGSGRSPLHF	TGTGCCAGTAGTACTACAGGGGGCTCGGGGCGGTCACCCCTCCACTTT
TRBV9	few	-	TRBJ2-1	CASSVAGATYNEQFF	TGTGCCAGCAGCGTAGCGGGAGCGACCTACAATGAGCAGTTCTTC
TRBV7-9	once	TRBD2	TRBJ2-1	CASSLARTSGPGEFF	TGTGCCAGCAGCTTAGCGAGGACTAGCGGACCTGGGGAGTTCTTC
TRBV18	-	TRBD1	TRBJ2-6	CASSHGQVSGANVLTF	TGTGCCAGCTCCCATGGACAGGTCTCTGGGGCCAACGTCCTGACTTTC
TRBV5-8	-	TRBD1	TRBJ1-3	CASSPGTGNSGNTIYF	TGTGCCAGCAGCCCCGGGACAGGCAACTCTGGAAACACCATATATTTT
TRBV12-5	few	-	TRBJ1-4	CASGQGSGVEKLFF	TGTGCTAGTGGTCAGGGATCGGGAGTAGAAAAACTGTTTTTT
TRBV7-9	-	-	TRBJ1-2	CASSLVSANYGYTF	TGTGCCAGCAGCTTAGTATCAGCTAACTATGGCTACACCTTC
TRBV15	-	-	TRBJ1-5	CATSFPGTRGSNQPQHF	TGTGCCACCAGCTTCCCCGGGACCAGGGGAAGCAATCAGCCCCAGCATTTT
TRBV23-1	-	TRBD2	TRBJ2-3	CASSPLQRLAGGTTSTDTQYF	TGCGCCAGCAGTCCTCTTCAGAGACTAGCGGGAGGGACAACTAGCACAGATACGCAGTATTTT
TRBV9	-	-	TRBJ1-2	CASSGGGVEVRTGYTF	TGTGCCAGCAGCGGGGGGGGTGTCGAAGTTCGGACTGGCTACACCTTC
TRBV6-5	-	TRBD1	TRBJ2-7	CASSYSDRGREQYF	TGTGCCAGCAGTTACTCGGACAGGGGGCGCGAGCAGTACTTC
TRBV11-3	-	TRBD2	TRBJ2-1	CASSHSEGGRYNEQFF	TGTGCCAGCAGCCACTCTGAGGGAGGGCGTTACAATGAGCAGTTCTTC
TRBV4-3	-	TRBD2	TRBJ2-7	CASRRVAGGPGEQYF	TGCGCCAGCAGACGCGTAGCGGGAGGGCCGGGTGAGCAGTACTTC
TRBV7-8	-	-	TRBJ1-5	CASSPAPGTNQPQHF	TGTGCCAGCAGTCCCGCCCCAGGGACTAATCAGCCCCAGCATTTT
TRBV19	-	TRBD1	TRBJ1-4	CASSRSTTRQGFSEKLFF	TGTGCCAGTAGTAGATCAACCACTCGACAGGGGTTTAGTGAAAAACTGTTTTTT
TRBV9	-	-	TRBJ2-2	CASSVAPRGRGVGELFF	TGTGCCAGCAGCGTAGCCCCTAGAGGCAGGGGGGTCGGGGAGCTGTTTTTT
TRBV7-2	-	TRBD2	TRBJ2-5	CASSLGTYGGRGETQYF	TGTGCCAGCAGCTTAGGAACTTATGGCGGGAGGGGAGAGACCCAGTACTTC
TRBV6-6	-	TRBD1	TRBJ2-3	CASSTDRAADTQYF	TGTGCCAGCAGTACAGACAGGGCCGCAGATACGCAGTATTTT
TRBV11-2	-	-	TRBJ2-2	CASSLVGGRVLFF	TGTGCCAGCAGCTTAGTCGGGGGGCGGGTGCTGTTTTTT
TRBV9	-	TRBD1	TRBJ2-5	CASSVRTGGVETQYF	TGCGCCAGCAGCGTCCGGACAGGGGGCGTGGAGACCCAGTACTTC
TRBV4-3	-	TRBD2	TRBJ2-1	CASSQAPSGRKLFF	TGCGCCAGCAGCCAAGCCCCTAGCGGGAGGAAGCTGTTCTTC
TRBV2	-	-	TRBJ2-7	CASSEFREQYF	TGTGCCAGCAGTGAATTCCGCGAGCAGTACTTC
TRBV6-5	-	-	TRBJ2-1	CASSYSRVNEQFF	TGTGCCAGCAGTTACTCGCGTGTCAATGAGCAGTTCTTC
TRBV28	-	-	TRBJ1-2	CASSGQSNYGYTF	TGTGCCAGCAGTGGACAGTCGAACTATGGCTACACCTTC
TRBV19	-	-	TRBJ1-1	CASSSGPTGTEAFF	TGTGCCAGTAGTAGCGGCCCCACTGGTACTGAAGCTTTCTTT
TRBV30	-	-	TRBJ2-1	CAWSAQHSYNEQFF	TGTGCCTGGAGTGCCCAACACTCCTACAATGAGCAGTTCTTC
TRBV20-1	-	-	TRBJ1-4	CSAGETGKLFF	TGCAGTGCTGGTGAGACAGGCAAACTGTTTTTT
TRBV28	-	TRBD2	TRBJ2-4	CASSWGGTTKNIQYF	TGTGCCAGCAGTTGGGGGGGAACAACAAAGAACATTCAGTACTTC
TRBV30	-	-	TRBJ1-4	CAWSPYRRGEKLFF	TGTGCCTGGAGCCCGTACAGGAGAGGAGAAAAACTGTTTTTT
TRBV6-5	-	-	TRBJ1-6	CASSPEGLYNSPLHF	TGTGCCAGCAGTCCCGAAGGACTCTATAATTCACCCCTCCACTTT
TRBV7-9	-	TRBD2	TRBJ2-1	CASSLASSGRAREQFF	TGTGCCAGCAGCCTAGCGTCCAGCGGGAGGGCTCGCGAGCAGTTCTTC
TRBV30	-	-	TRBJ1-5	CAWSVNRANTPQHF	TGTGCCTGGAGTGTAAACAGGGCCAATACGCCCCAGCATTTT
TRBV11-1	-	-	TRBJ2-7	CASSPTPGSSYEQYF	TGTGCCAGCAGCCCAACCCCGGGGAGCTCCTACGAGCAGTACTTC
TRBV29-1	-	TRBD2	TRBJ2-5	CSVGGREETQYF	TGCAGCGTTGGGGGGAGGGAAGAGACCCAGTACTTC
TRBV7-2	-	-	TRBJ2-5	CASSLVRRQETQYF	TGTGCCAGCAGTCTAGTGCGGAGGCAAGAGACCCAGTACTTC
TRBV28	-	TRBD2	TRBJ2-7	CASTTPSGPVYEQYF	TGTGCCAGCACTACCCCTAGCGGCCCCGTCTACGAGCAGTACTTC
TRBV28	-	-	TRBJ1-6	CASSPYAGGSYNSPLHF	TGTGCCAGCAGTCCTTACGCCGGGGGATCCTATAATTCACCCCTCCACTTT
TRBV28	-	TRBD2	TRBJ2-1	CASLQAGASYNEQFF	TGTGCCAGCTTACAAGCGGGGGCTTCCTACAATGAGCAGTTCTTC
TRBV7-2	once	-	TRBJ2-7	CASSQKYEQYF	TGTGCCAGCAGCCAGAAGTACGAGCAGTACTTC
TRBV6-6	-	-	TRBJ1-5	CASSYSNSSNQPQHF	TGTGCCAGCAGTTACTCGAACTCAAGCAATCAGCCCCAGCATTTT